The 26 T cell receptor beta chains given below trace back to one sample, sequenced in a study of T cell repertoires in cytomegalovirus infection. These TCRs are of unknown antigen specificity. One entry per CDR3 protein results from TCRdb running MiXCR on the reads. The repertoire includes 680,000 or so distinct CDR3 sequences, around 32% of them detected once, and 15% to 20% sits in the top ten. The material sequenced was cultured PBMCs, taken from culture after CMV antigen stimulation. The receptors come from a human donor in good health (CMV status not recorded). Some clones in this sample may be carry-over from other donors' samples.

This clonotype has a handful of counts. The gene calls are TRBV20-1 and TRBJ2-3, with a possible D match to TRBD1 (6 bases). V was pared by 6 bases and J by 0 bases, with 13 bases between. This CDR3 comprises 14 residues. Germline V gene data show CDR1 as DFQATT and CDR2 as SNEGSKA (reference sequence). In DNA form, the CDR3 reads TGCAGTGCCGTTAGGGACACCAGCACAGATACGCAGTATTTT. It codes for CSAVRDTSTDTQYF.

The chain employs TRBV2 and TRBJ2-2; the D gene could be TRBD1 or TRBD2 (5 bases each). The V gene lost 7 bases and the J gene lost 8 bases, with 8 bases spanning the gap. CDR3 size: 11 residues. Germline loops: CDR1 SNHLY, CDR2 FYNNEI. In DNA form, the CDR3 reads TGTGCCAGCAATGAGGGGGGGGAGCTGTTTTTT. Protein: CASNEGGELFF.

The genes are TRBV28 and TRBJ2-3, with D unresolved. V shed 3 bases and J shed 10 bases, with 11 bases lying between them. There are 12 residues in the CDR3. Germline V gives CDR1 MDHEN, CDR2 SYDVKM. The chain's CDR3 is CASSLSLGPQYF. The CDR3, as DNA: TGTGCCAGCAGTTTGAGTCTAGGGCCGCAGTATTTT.

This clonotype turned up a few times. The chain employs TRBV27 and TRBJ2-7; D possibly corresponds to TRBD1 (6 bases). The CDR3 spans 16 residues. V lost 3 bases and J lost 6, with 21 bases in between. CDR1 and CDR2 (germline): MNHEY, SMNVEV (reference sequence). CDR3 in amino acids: CASSLSGTWIGGEQYF. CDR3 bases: TGTGCCAGCAGTTTGAGTGGGACATGGATTGGGGGCGAGCAGTACTTC.

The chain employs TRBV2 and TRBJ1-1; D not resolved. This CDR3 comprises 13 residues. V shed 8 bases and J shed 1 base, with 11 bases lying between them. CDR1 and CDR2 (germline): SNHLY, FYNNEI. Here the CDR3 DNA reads TGTGCCAGCCTCCTCGTCCGGAACACTGAAGCTTTCTTT. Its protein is CASLLVRNTEAFF.

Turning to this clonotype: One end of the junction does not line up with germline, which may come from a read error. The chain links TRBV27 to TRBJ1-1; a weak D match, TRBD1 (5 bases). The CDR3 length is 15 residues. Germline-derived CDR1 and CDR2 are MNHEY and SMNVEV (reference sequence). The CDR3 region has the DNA TGTGCCAGCAGTTTTGAGAGGGGAGTGAACACTGAAGCTTTTTTT. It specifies CASSFERGVNTEAFF.

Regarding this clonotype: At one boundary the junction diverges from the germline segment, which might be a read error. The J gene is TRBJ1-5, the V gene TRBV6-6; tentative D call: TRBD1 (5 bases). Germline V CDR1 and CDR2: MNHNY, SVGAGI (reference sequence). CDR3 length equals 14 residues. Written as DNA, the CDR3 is TGTACCAGCACAGAATCAGGGAACTATCAGCCCCAGCATTTT. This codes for CTSTESGNYQPQHF.

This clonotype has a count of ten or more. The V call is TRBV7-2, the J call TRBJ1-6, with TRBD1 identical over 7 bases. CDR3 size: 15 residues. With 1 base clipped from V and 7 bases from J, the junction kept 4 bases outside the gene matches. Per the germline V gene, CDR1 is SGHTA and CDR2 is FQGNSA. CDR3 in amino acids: CASSLVNRGNSPLHF. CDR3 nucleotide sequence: TGTGCCAGCAGCTTAGTCAACAGGGGAAATTCACCCCTCCACTTT.

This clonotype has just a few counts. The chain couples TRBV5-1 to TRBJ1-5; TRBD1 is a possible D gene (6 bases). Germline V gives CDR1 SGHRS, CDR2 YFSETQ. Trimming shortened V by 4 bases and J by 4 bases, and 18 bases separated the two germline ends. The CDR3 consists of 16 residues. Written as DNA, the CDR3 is TGCGCCAGCAGCCCAGGGGCCCTCTGGGGAAATCAGCCCCAGCATTTT. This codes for CASSPGALWGNQPQHF.

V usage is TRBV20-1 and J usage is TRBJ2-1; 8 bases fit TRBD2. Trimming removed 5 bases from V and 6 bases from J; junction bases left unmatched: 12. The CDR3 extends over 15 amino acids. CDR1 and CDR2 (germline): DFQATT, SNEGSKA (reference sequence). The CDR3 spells CSAGPIPGLGNEQFF. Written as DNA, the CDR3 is TGCAGTGCTGGACCAATACCGGGACTAGGCAATGAGCAGTTCTTC.

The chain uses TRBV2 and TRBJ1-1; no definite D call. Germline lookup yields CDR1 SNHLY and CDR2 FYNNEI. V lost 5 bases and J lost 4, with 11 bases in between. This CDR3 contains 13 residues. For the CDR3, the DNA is TGTGCCAGCAGTTCCGAGTATCGCACTGAAGCTTTCTTT. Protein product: CASSSEYRTEAFF.

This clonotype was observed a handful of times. CDR3 sequence (DNA): TGTGCCAGCAGTTACAGAAATCGCAATCAGCCCCAGCATTTT. This translates into CASSYRNRNQPQHF. V and J are TRBV28 and TRBJ1-5; D gene unclear. The CDR3 length is 14 residues. Germline lookup yields CDR1 MDHEN and CDR2 SYDVKM. Trimming pared 4 bases from V and 2 bases from J, leaving 9 bases between.

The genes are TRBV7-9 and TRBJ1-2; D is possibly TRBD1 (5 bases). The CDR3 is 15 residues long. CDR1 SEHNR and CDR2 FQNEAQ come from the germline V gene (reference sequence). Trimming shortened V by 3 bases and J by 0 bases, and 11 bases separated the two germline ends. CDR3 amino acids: CASSFAPTANYGYTF. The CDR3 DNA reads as TGTGCCAGCAGCTTTGCCCCGACAGCTAACTATGGCTACACCTTC.

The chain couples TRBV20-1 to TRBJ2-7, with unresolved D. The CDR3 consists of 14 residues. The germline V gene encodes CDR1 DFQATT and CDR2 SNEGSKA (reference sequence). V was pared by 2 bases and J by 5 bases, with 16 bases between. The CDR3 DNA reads TGCAGTGCTAGAAAAGATAGGGTAGAGGACGAGCAGTACTTC. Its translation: CSARKDRVEDEQYF.

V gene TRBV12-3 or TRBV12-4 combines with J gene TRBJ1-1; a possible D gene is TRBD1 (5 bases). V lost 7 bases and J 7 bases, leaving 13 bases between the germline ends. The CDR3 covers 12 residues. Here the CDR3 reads CASTLRGHEAFF. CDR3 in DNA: TGTGCCAGCACTCTTAGGGGCCATGAAGCTTTCTTT.

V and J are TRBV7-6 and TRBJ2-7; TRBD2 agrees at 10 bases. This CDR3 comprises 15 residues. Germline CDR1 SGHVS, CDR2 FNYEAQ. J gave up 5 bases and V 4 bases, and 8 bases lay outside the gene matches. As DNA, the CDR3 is TGTGCCAGCAGCTCCCAACCGCTAGCGGGAGACGAGCAGTACTTC. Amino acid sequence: CASSSQPLAGDEQYF.

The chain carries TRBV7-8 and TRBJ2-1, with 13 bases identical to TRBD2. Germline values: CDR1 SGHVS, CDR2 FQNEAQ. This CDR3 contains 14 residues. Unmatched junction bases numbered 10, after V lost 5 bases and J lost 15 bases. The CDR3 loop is CASSPLLAGGKGFF. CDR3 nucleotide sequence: TGTGCCAGCAGCCCCTTACTAGCGGGGGGGAAAGGGTTCTTC. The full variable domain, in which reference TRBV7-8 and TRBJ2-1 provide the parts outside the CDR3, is GAGVSQSPRYKVAKRGQDVALRCDPISGHVSLFWYQQALGQGPEFLTYFQNEAQLDKSGLPSDRFFAERPEGSVSTLKIQRTQQEDSAVYLCASSPLLAGGKGFFGPGTRLTVL.

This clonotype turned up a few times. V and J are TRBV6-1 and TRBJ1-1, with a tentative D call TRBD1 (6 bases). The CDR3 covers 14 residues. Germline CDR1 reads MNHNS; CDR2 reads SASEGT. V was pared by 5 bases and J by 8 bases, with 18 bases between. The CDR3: CASSFRDIKGEAFF. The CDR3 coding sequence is TGTGCCAGCAGTTTCCGGGACATAAAGGGGGAAGCTTTCTTT.

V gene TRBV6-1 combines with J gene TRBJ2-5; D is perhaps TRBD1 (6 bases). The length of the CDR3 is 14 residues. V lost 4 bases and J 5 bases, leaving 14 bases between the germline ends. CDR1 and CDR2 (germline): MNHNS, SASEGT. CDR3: CASSVRGERETQYF. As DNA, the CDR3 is TGTGCCAGCAGTGTCAGGGGAGAGCGGGAGACCCAGTACTTC.

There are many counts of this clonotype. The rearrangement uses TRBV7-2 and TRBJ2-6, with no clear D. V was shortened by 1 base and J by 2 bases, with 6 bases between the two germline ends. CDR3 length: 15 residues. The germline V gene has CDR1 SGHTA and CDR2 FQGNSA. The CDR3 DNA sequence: TGTGCCAGCAGCTTAGGACCCACTGGGGCCAACGTCCTGACTTTC. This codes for CASSLGPTGANVLTF.

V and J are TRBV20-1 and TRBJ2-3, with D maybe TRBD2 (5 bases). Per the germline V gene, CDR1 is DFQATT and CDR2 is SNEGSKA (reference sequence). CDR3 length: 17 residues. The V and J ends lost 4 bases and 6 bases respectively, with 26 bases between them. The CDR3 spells CSANPSPPRPPGDTQYF. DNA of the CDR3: TGCAGTGCTAACCCCTCCCCCCCCAGGCCGCCGGGGGATACGCAGTATTTT.

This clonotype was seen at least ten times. DNA for the CDR3: TGTGCCAGCAGCCTGCGGACAGGGCTCAATTCACCCCTCCACTTT. Protein: CASSLRTGLNSPLHF. The rearrangement links TRBV7-2 to TRBJ1-6, with 8 bases lining up with TRBD1. Germline V gene sequence: CDR1 SGHTA, CDR2 FQGNSA. This CDR3 has 15 residues. With V trimmed by 5 bases and J by 7 bases, 7 bases remained unmatched.

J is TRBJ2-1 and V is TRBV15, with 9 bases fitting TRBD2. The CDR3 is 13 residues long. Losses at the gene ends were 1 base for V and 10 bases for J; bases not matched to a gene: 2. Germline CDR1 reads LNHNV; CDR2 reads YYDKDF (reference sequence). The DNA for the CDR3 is TGTGCCACCAGCAGAGGTAGCGGGAGCGAGCAGTTCTTC. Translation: CATSRGSGSEQFF.

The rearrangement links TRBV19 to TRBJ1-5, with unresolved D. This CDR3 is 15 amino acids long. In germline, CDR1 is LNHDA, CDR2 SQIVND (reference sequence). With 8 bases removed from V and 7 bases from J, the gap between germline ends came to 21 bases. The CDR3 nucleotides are TGTGCCAGTGGACCTTCCTCTCTTTTTCGGCAGCCCCAGCATTTT. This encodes CASGPSSLFRQPQHF.

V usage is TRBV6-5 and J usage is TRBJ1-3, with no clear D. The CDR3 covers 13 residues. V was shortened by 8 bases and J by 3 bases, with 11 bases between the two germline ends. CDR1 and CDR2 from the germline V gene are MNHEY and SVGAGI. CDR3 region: CASHGPGGNTIYF. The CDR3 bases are TGTGCCAGCCACGGCCCTGGTGGAAACACCATATATTTT.

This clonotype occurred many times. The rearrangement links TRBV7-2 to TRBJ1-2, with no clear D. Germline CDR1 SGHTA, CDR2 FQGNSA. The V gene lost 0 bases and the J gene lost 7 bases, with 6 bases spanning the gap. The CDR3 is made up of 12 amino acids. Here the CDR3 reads CASSLAGPGYTF. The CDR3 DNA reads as TGTGCCAGCAGCTTAGCCGGGCCTGGCTACACCTTC. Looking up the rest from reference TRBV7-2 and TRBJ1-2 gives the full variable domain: GAGVSQSPSNKVTEKGKDVELRCDPISGHTALYWYRQSLGQGLEFLIYFQGNSAPDKSGLPSDRFSAERTGGSVSTLTIQRTQQEDSAVYLCASSLAGPGYTFGSGTRLTVV.